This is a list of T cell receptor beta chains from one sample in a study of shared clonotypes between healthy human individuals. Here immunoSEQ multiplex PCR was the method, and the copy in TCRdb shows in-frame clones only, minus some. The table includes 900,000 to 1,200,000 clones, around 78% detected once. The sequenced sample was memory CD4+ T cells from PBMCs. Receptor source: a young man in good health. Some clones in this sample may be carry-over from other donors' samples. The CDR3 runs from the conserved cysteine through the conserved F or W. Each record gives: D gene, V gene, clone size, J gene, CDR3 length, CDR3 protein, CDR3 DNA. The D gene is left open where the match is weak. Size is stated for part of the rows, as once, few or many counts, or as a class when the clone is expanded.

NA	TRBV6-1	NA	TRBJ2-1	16	CASSEALGASYNEQFF	TGTGCCAGCAGTGAAGCGCTGGGGGCGTCCTACAATGAGCAGTTCTTC
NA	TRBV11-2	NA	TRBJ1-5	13	CASSLSLTGPQHF	TGTGCCAGCAGCTTATCCTTGACCGGGCCGCAGCATTTT
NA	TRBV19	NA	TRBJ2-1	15	CASSKGGMLVNEQFF	TGTGCCAGTAGTAAGGGGGGGATGTTAGTCAATGAGCAGTTCTTC
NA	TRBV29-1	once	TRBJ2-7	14	CSVEDGGGTYEQYF	TGCAGCGTTGAAGACGGGGGAGGCACCTACGAGCAGTACTTC
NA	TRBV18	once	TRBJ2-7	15	CASSPGGGSSYEQYF	TGTGCCAGCTCACCCGGAGGGGGGAGCTCCTACGAGCAGTACTTC
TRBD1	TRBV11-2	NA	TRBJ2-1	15	CASTIGQGTYNEQFF	TGTGCCAGCACCATCGGACAGGGGACCTACAATGAGCAGTTCTTC
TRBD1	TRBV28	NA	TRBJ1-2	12	CASRDRPGGYTF	TGTGCCAGCAGGGACAGGCCGGGTGGCTACACCTTC
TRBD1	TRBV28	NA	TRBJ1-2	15	CASSSGTAPNYGYTF	TGTGCCAGCAGTTCCGGGACAGCGCCTAACTATGGCTACACCTTC
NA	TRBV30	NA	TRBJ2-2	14	CAWSQERVTGELFF	TGTGCCTGGAGTCAGGAGCGGGTCACCGGGGAGCTGTTTTTT
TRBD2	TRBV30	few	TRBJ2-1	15	CACDGGTSGYNEQFF	TGTGCCTGTGACGGCGGGACTAGCGGATACAATGAGCAGTTCTTC
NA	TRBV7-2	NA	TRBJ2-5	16	CASSSPPGHREETQYF	TGTGCCAGCAGCTCACCCCCGGGCCACCGGGAAGAGACCCAGTACTTC
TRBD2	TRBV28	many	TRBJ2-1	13	CASRTSGRIEQFF	TGTGCCAGCAGGACTAGCGGGAGGATTGAGCAGTTCTTC
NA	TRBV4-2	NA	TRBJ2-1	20	CASSQEGPLGGGETYNEQFF	TGTGCCAGCAGCCAAGAAGGGCCCCTCGGTGGCGGGGAAACCTACAATGAGCAGTTCTTC
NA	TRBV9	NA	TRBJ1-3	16	CASSPRGSTSGNTIYF	TGTGCCAGCAGCCCCCGCGGCAGCACCTCTGGAAACACCATATATTTT
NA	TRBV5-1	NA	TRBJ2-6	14	CASSSDTGANVLTF	TGCGCCAGCAGCTCAGATACTGGGGCCAACGTCCTGACTTTC
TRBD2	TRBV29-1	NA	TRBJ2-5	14	CSPGGGRYQETQYF	TGCAGCCCGGGGGGGGGCAGGTACCAAGAGACCCAGTACTTC
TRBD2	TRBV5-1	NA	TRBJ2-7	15	CASSFGTTYSYEQYF	TGCGCCAGCAGCTTCGGGACTACCTACTCCTACGAGCAGTACTTC